The 32 T cell receptor beta chains below were found in one sample sequenced in a study of blood T cells in healthy people across ages. The authors ran a second PCR of roughly 7 to 11 cycles using a sample-barcoded 5' primer and a J-beta primer mix. MiXCR, applied by TCRdb to the 5' RACE reads, yields one record per CDR3 protein. This repertoire shows about 1.5 million distinct CDR3 sequences, less than 45% found once; its top ten account for 4%. The sample was blood. The receptors shown here come from a woman younger than 30 in good health.

This clonotype was seen more than once but under ten times. This chain connects TRBV6-1 to TRBJ2-7; TRBD2 matches 8 bases. Trimming at V came to 5 bases and at J to 0 bases, leaving 3 bases not matched to a gene. Germline V CDR1 and CDR2: MNHNS, SASEGT. The CDR3 has 14 amino acids. This chain's CDR3 is CASSTLADSYEQYF. CDR3 nucleotide sequence: TGTGCCAGCAGTACACTAGCGGACTCCTACGAGCAGTACTTC.

The rearrangement links TRBV28 to TRBJ1-6; 7 bases agree with TRBD1. V shed 6 bases, J shed 7 bases, and the junction held 12 bases outside the gene matches. The V gene's germline CDR1 is MDHEN and CDR2 SYDVKM. CDR3 length: 16 residues. CDR3 coding DNA: TGTGCCAGCAGAACCAGACAGGGTGGAGGAAATTCACCCCTCCACTTT. This codes for CASRTRQGGGNSPLHF.

This clonotype was counted only a few times. The rearrangement joins TRBV6-2 or TRBV6-3 to TRBJ2-1, with a weak D call TRBD2 (5 bases). Trimming left V 5 bases short and J 10 bases short, with 24 bases between. Germline CDR1 MNHEY, CDR2 SVGEGT. This CDR3 has 16 residues. CDR3 DNA sequence: TGTGCCAGCAGTCCACGGGTGTTAACCGGGGTGGGGGAGCAGTTCTTC. Its protein product is CASSPRVLTGVGEQFF.

CDR3 region: CASSGQGVDGYTF. The CDR3 DNA reads TGTGCCAGCAGTGGGCAGGGGGTTGATGGCTACACCTTC. V is TRBV2 and J is TRBJ1-2, with 7 bases fitting TRBD1. V lost 4 bases, J lost 6 bases, and 5 bases stayed unmatched. The CDR3 sequence is 13 residues long. Germline CDR1 SNHLY, CDR2 FYNNEI.

The chain recombines TRBV5-1 with TRBJ1-2; tentatively, D is TRBD1 (5 bases). The germline V gene has CDR1 SGHRS and CDR2 YFSETQ. This CDR3 contains 15 residues. V lost 4 bases to trimming and J lost 2 bases, with 15 bases between them. For the CDR3, the DNA is TGCGCCAGCAGCCTCCGGGACGGGCGAAACTATGGCTACACCTTC. This sequence encodes CASSLRDGRNYGYTF.

Ten or more counts support this clonotype. J is TRBJ2-3 and V is TRBV18, with a possible D match to TRBD2 (5 bases). The length of the CDR3 is 16 residues. The germline gives CDR1 KGHSH, CDR2 LQKENI. V was clipped by 3 bases and J by 0 bases, with 13 bases between them. In DNA, the CDR3 is TGTGCCAGCTCACCCCCAGAGGGCTCTAGCACAGATACGCAGTATTTT. Translation gives CASSPPEGSSTDTQYF.

This clonotype has just a few counts. The chain joins TRBV3-1 to TRBJ1-6; no clear D gene. This CDR3 is 14 amino acids long. Germline V gives CDR1 LGHDT, CDR2 YNNKEL (reference sequence). The V gene lost 3 bases and the J gene lost 5 bases, with 8 bases spanning the gap. Here the CDR3 reads CASSHTTNNSPLHF. The CDR3 DNA reads as TGTGCCAGCAGCCACACTACGAATAATTCACCCCTCCACTTT.

The chain recombines TRBV20-1 with TRBJ2-7; TRBD2 matches 8 bases. J gave up 2 bases and V 6 bases, and 9 bases lay outside the gene matches. The CDR3 is 14 residues long. Germline CDR1 DFQATT, CDR2 SNEGSKA (reference sequence). DNA for the CDR3: TGCAGTGCCAGTAGCGGGACTACGACCTACGAGCAGTACTTC. This translates into CSASSGTTTYEQYF.

The chain has TRBV29-1 and TRBJ2-7, with D possibly being TRBD1 or TRBD2 (5 bases each). The J call may be incorrect, as the DNA end agrees better with TRBJ2-5. From germline, CDR1 is SQVTM and CDR2 ANQGSEA. The length of the CDR3 is 11 residues. The CDR3 DNA is TGCAGCACCGGGACCACGGAGACCCAGTACTTC. Its protein product is CSTGTTETQYF.

The rearrangement joins TRBV12-3 or TRBV12-4 to TRBJ2-3, with 8 bases that match TRBD2. V shed 5 bases and J 1 base; nucleotides not matched to a gene: 11. The CDR3 spans 17 residues. The DNA for the CDR3 is TGTGCCAGCAGTGCCCCTCTACTAGCGGTTGGCACAGATACGCAGTATTTT. Translation: CASSAPLLAVGTDTQYF.

This clonotype was recorded a few times. V gene TRBV12-3 or TRBV12-4 combines with J gene TRBJ1-2; no reliable D call. Deletions cut 10 bases from V and 6 bases from J, with 18 bases between. The CDR3 runs 13 residues. CDR3 DNA sequence: TGTGCCACCAGGAACAATAATCGTCATGGCTACACCTTC. Its translation: CATRNNNRHGYTF.

This clonotype was seen only once. J is TRBJ2-5 and V is TRBV2, with a weak D call TRBD2 (6 bases). The J call may be wrong; the DNA end is better matched by TRBJ2-7. The CDR3 has 12 residues. The germline CDR1 and CDR2 sequences are SNHLY and FYNNEI. CDR3 DNA sequence: TGTGCCAGCAGTGGGAGGGAAAACGAGCAGTACTTC. Amino acid sequence: CASSGRENEQYF.

The V gene is TRBV25-1, the J gene TRBJ2-4; D might be TRBD1 (7 bases). The V and J ends lost 3 bases and 3 bases respectively, with 15 bases between them. Germline values: CDR1 MGHDK, CDR2 SYGVNS. This CDR3 comprises 16 residues. The CDR3 here is CASSDLGQGGKNIQYF. The CDR3 coding sequence is TGTGCCAGCAGTGATCTGGGGCAGGGGGGCAAAAACATTCAGTACTTC. Combining the CDR3 with reference TRBV25-1 and TRBJ2-4 gives the whole variable domain EADIYQTPRYLVIGTGKKITLECSQTMGHDKMYWYQQDPGMELHLIHYSYGVNSTEKGDLSSESTVSRIRTEHFPLTLESARPSHTSQYLCASSDLGQGGKNIQYFGAGTRLSVL.

The V call is TRBV10-3, the J call TRBJ2-1; D possibly matches TRBD1 or TRBD2 (5 bases each). CDR1 ENHRY and CDR2 SYGVKD come from the germline V gene. CDR3 size: 12 residues. V lost 2 bases to trimming and J lost 9 bases, with 8 bases between them. The CDR3 nucleotides are TGTGCCATCAGTGAGGCCGGGACTGAGCAGTTCTTC. Protein: CAISEAGTEQFF.

The chain links TRBV6-6 to TRBJ2-1, with D perhaps TRBD2 (7 bases). Trimming took off 11 bases at V and 2 bases at J, with 19 bases between the two ends. CDR3 length: 15 amino acids. Germline V gives CDR1 MNHNY, CDR2 SVGAGI (reference sequence). The CDR3 DNA reads as TGTGCCTGCGCAGGGGTCGCGGGGGCCTACAATGAGCAGTTCTTC. Translation: CACAGVAGAYNEQFF.

This clonotype was observed a few times. The chain recombines TRBV6-2 or TRBV6-3 with TRBJ2-7; TRBD1 matches at 10 bases. Germline-derived CDR1 and CDR2 are MNHEY and SVGEGT. The CDR3 covers 15 residues. Losses at the gene ends were 7 bases for V and 0 bases for J; bases not matched to a gene: 6. The CDR3 is CASKQTGGSSYEQYF. The CDR3, as DNA: TGTGCCAGCAAACAGACAGGGGGCTCCTCCTACGAGCAGTACTTC.

V and J are TRBV7-2 and TRBJ1-1; D might be TRBD1 (5 bases). The CDR3 is 13 residues long. Trimming removed 5 bases from V and 10 bases from J, with 17 bases in between. CDR1 is SGHTA, CDR2 FQGNSA, per germline. In DNA, the CDR3 is TGTGCCAGCAGCGCGACCGGTCTGGGGGGAGCTTTCTTT. This encodes CASSATGLGGAFF.

V gene TRBV11-2 combines with J gene TRBJ2-7; no definite D call. Germline CDR1 SGHAT, CDR2 FQNNGV. The length of the CDR3 is 14 residues. The germline V and J ends were trimmed by 2 bases and 4 bases, with 12 bases remaining between them. The DNA of the CDR3 is TGTGCCAGCAGCTTAACGCGACGAACTTACGAGCAGTACTTC. Protein product: CASSLTRRTYEQYF.

Notes on this clonotype: A much larger clonotype is one base distant, so this may be a read error. The chain is built from TRBV25-1 and TRBJ2-1; 8 positions match TRBD1. The CDR3 length is 19 residues. The germline gives CDR1 MGHDK, CDR2 SYGVNS. The CDR3, as DNA: TGTGCCAGCAGTGGGAAATCCAGACAGGGACAGGAATCCTACAATGAGCCGTTCTTC. As protein: CASSGKSRQGQESYNEPFF.

The chain links TRBV20-1 to TRBJ1-2; the match to TRBD1 covers 8 bases. Germline V gene sequence: CDR1 DFQATT, CDR2 SNEGSKA (reference sequence). The CDR3 is 15 amino acids. V gave up 4 bases and J gave up 3 bases; unmatched junction bases: 10. CDR3 DNA sequence: TGCAGTGCTAAACAATCGAAACAGGGGGACTATGGCTACACCTTC. This encodes CSAKQSKQGDYGYTF.

The chain recombines TRBV6-1 with TRBJ1-4, with a tentative D call TRBD1 (6 bases). V gave up 1 base and J gave up 10 bases, with 13 bases separating them. The CDR3 is 14 amino acids. Germline V gene lookup returns CDR1 MNHNS and CDR2 SASEGT. CDR3 bases: TGTGCCAGCAGTGAAGAGGCAGGGGTAGGAAAACTGTTTTTT. Residues: CASSEEAGVGKLFF.

V is TRBV20-1 and J is TRBJ2-1; TRBD2 matches 7 bases. The J call may be faulty, since TRBJ2-7 better matches the DNA end. Germline CDR1 DFQATT, CDR2 SNEGSKA (reference sequence). This CDR3 comprises 14 residues. In DNA, the CDR3 is TGCAGTGCTAAAAGCGGGGCCTCCTACAATGAGCAGTACTTC. This encodes CSAKSGASYNEQYF.

This chain joins TRBV20-1 and TRBJ2-7, with D maybe TRBD1 (6 bases). CDR3 length: 15 amino acids. The V end was cut by 3 bases, the J end by 3 bases, with 18 bases between. The germline gives CDR1 DFQATT, CDR2 SNEGSKA (reference sequence). DNA of the CDR3: TGCAGTGCTAGTCAAAGTGGGGGCAGCCGCTACGAGCAGTACTTC. Translated: CSASQSGGSRYEQYF.

The chain employs TRBV7-9 and TRBJ2-4; D is unresolved. Germline-derived CDR1 and CDR2 are SEHNR and FQNEAQ (reference sequence). The length of the CDR3 is 18 residues. The V end was cut by 3 bases, the J end by 0 bases, with 18 bases between. The CDR3 DNA sequence: TGTGCCAGCAGCTTCGACATGAGGCGCTCCTTAGCCAAAAACATTCAGTACTTC. Residues: CASSFDMRRSLAKNIQYF.

V is TRBV12-3 or TRBV12-4 and J is TRBJ2-1; 8 positions match TRBD2. CDR3 length equals 18 residues. V lost 2 bases to trimming and J lost 5 bases; unmatched junction nucleotides: 14. DNA for the CDR3: TGTGCCAGCAGTTTAAGCTCGGGGGGACTAGGCAAAAACAATGAGCAGTTCTTC. This translates into CASSLSSGGLGKNNEQFF.

V usage is TRBV20-1 and J usage is TRBJ1-5, with D perhaps TRBD1 (5 bases). This CDR3 region has 13 residues. V lost 0 bases to trimming and J lost 6 bases, with 9 bases between them. Germline CDR1 and CDR2: DFQATT and SNEGSKA (reference sequence). The CDR3 protein is CSAREGGAQPQHF. The CDR3 DNA follows: TGCAGTGCTAGAGAGGGAGGGGCTCAGCCCCAGCATTTT.

The chain has TRBV15 and TRBJ2-1, with 7 bases lining up with TRBD1. The V gene end was trimmed by 0 bases and the J gene end by 3 bases; junction bases not matched to a gene: 5. Germline CDR1 and CDR2: LNHNV and YYDKDF (reference sequence). There are 16 residues in the CDR3. CDR3 coding DNA: TGTGCCACCAGCAGAGATCGGGGACAGTACTACAATGAGCAGTTCTTC. This codes for CATSRDRGQYYNEQFF. Filled out from reference TRBV15 and TRBJ2-1, the complete variable domain reads DAMVIQNPRYQVTQFGKPVTLSCSQTLNHNVMYWYQQKSSQAPKLLFHYYDKDFNNEADTPDNFQSRRPNTSFCFLDIRSPGLGDTAMYLCATSRDRGQYYNEQFFGPGTRLTVL.

The chain is built from TRBV7-2 and TRBJ2-2, with a weak D call TRBD2 (6 bases). Trimming removed 7 bases from V and 5 bases from J, with 20 bases in between. This CDR3 spans 16 amino acids. Germline V gene sequence: CDR1 SGHTA, CDR2 FQGNSA. This chain's CDR3 is CASTASPGLITGELFF. CDR3 bases: TGTGCCAGCACCGCGTCCCCGGGACTTATAACCGGGGAGCTGTTTTTT.

Of note for this clonotype: It may be a read error: a sequence one base away is much more abundant. V gene TRBV7-2 combines with J gene TRBJ2-5; TRBD1 or TRBD2 may be the D gene (6 bases each). CDR1 is SGHTA and CDR2 is FQGNSA in the germline V gene. CDR3 length: 14 residues. The CDR3 bases are TGTGCCAGCAGCTTCGGACAGTCGGGAGAGGCCCAGTACTTC. It yields the protein CASSFGQSGEAQYF.

The rearrangement joins TRBV5-1 to TRBJ1-5; D is uncertain. CDR1 SGHRS and CDR2 YFSETQ come from the germline V gene. Trimming left V 0 bases short and J 5 bases short, with 6 bases between. This CDR3 comprises 13 residues. The CDR3 sequence is CASSLETDQPQHF. In nucleotides, the CDR3 is TGCGCCAGCAGCTTGGAGACGGATCAGCCCCAGCATTTT.

This clonotype was seen only a few times. The chain is built from TRBV24-1 and TRBJ2-3; 9 nucleotides line up with TRBD2. Germline V gene lookup returns CDR1 KGHDR and CDR2 SFDVKD. There are 17 residues in the CDR3. V shed 4 bases and J 0 bases; nucleotides not matched to a gene: 7. The DNA of the CDR3 is TGTGCCACCAGTGAACATCCGACTAGCGGAAGCACAGATACGCAGTATTTT. Protein sequence: CATSEHPTSGSTDTQYF.

This clonotype was observed a few times. The rearrangement uses TRBV2 and TRBJ2-1; possibly TRBD1 for D (5 bases). V was cut by 5 bases and J by 2 bases, with 13 bases left in between. Germline CDR1 reads SNHLY; CDR2 reads FYNNEI. The CDR3 spans 15 residues. The CDR3 here is CASSKPPQAYNEQFF. The CDR3 DNA follows: TGTGCCAGCAGTAAACCTCCACAGGCCTACAATGAGCAGTTCTTC.